This entry lists 3 T cell receptor beta chains sequenced from one sample in a study of blood T cells in healthy people across ages (dated by TCRdb to about 2015). Preparation of the library involved 5' RACE. TCRdb lists the instrument as Illumina HiSeq 2500. A second PCR of about 6 to 11 cycles was performed with a sample-barcoded 5' primer and a J-beta primer mix. In-frame beta chains were kept once TCRdb had trimmed the public reads at Q25 with fastp and called clones with MiXCR. Each entry is one CDR3 protein sequence, shown with its most common DNA and genes. The sample table shows some 940,000 distinct CDR3 sequences, and 29% are seen once. Jointly, the top ten make up about a tenth of the sample. The same specimen was also included in a second study, on T cells of mothers and their children.

The sequenced material came from blood. The receptors here all came from a woman in her thirties or forties in good health.

This clonotype was seen more than once but under ten times. The rearrangement joins TRBV7-6 to TRBJ2-1; a possible D gene is TRBD2 (6 bases). The CDR3 totals 12 residues. CDR1 SGHVS and CDR2 FNYEAQ come from the germline V gene. V lost 4 bases and J lost 9, with 10 bases in between. The CDR3 region is CASSSDYGEQFF. The DNA for the CDR3 is TGTGCCAGCAGCTCGGACTACGGTGAGCAGTTCTTC.

This clonotype has ten or more counts. The gene calls are TRBV20-1 and TRBJ2-4; the match to TRBD1 covers 9 bases. V dropped 3 bases and J dropped 4; count of bases not matched to a gene: 4. The CDR3 consists of 14 residues. Per the germline V gene, CDR1 is DFQATT and CDR2 is SNEGSKA (reference sequence). Here the CDR3 reads CSASDRGSKNIQYF. As DNA, the CDR3 is TGCAGTGCTAGCGACAGGGGGTCGAAAAACATTCAGTACTTC.

The V and J genes are TRBV5-6 and TRBJ1-2, with TRBD1 as a possible D gene (6 bases). The ends were cut back, 0 bases at V and 8 bases at J, with 11 bases in the middle. CDR1 SGHDT and CDR2 YYEEEE come from the germline V gene. The CDR3 covers 13 residues. CDR3: CASSLGGPRGYTF. The DNA for the CDR3 is TGTGCCAGCAGCTTGGGGGGGCCCAGAGGCTACACCTTC.